The rows below give T cell receptor beta chains drawn from one sample of a study of identical twins. TCRdb re-analysed the 5' RACE reads in MiXCR, keeping a single row per CDR3 protein. This table holds approximately 1.8 million distinct CDR3 sequences, about 31% found once. The sequencing input was cord blood. These receptors originate from a newborn girl in good health. CDR3s leave out the opening cysteine and the closing phenylalanine or tryptophan. D genes are given only for firm matches.

v_gene	j_gene	d_gene	CDR3aa
TRBV14	TRBJ1-3	NA	ASSFTHSGNTIY
TRBV6-5	TRBJ2-7	NA	ASSSPGKHEQY
TRBV12-3/TRBV12-4	TRBJ1-1	TRBD1	ASSLGDRAF
TRBV14	TRBJ2-3	NA	ASSLLGGATDTQY
TRBV18	TRBJ2-3	NA	ASSPTQITDTQY
TRBV6-6	TRBJ1-4	TRBD1	ASSTQGRSEKLF
TRBV5-1	TRBJ2-3	NA	ASSSPLAGALSTDTQY
TRBV7-2	TRBJ1-5	NA	ASSPRGTQPQH
TRBV25-1	TRBJ2-2	NA	ASPWRDNPGELF
TRBV28	TRBJ2-7	TRBD1	ASSLLPGTGGNEQY
TRBV5-6	NA	TRBD2	ASSWGRLAGGETQY
TRBV11-2	TRBJ2-7	NA	ASSLVVRALYEQY
TRBV21-1	TRBJ2-7	NA	ASSKAPPRDNPYEQY
TRBV5-1	TRBJ2-3	TRBD2	ASRPSSGGPDTQY
TRBV20-1	TRBJ1-2	NA	SARADRGYT
TRBV12-3/TRBV12-4	TRBJ2-3	NA	ASGGKVDTQY
TRBV6-6	TRBJ2-1	NA	ASSSLIYPYEQF
TRBV7-2	TRBJ1-5	TRBD1	ASSRGQGTNQPQH
TRBV6-5	TRBJ2-7	TRBD1	ASRKPGQGTREQY
TRBV18	TRBJ1-2	TRBD1	ASSPAGQLNYGYT
TRBV28	TRBJ1-5	TRBD1	ASIYSGQGNQPQH
TRBV27	TRBJ1-2	NA	ASSLRRGADYGYT
TRBV5-1	TRBJ2-7	TRBD1	ASSGQGDYLSYEQY
TRBV11-2	TRBJ2-7	NA	ASSPHDEQY
TRBV4-2	TRBJ2-4	NA	ASSPRQGTKNIQY
TRBV6-1	TRBJ2-7	TRBD1	ASSEPRTGVLYEQY
TRBV5-1	TRBJ2-5	TRBD1	ASASRGQQETQY